The clone carrying this T cell receptor beta chain has a count of ten or more. The data were obtained in a study of identical twins. The junction had 4 bases not matched to a gene; V was cut back by 0 bases and J by 5 bases. The CDR3 sequence is 15 residues long. The germline gives CDR1 SGHRS, CDR2 YFSETQ. TCRdb re-derived calls from the 5' RACE reads in MiXCR, one entry per CDR3 protein. The top ten hold roughly 0.56% of the sample, which has 500,000 or so distinct CDR3 sequences, 13% to 15% seen once. Separately, the same data were catalogued under a study of yellow fever vaccine responses in identical twins.

The receptor was derived from a woman aged 18-29 years in good health. The sequenced sample was CD4+ T cells sorted from blood. The gene calls are TRBV5-1 and TRBJ2-1; 8 positions match TRBD2. CDR3 sequence (DNA): TGCGCCAGCAGCTTGGACTCGGGAGGGCACAATGAGCAGTTCTTC. Translating it yields CASSLDSGGHNEQFF.